Listed here are 19 T cell receptor beta chains from one sample, sequenced in a study of T cell responses to AZD1222 COVID-19 vaccine. The assay was immunoSEQ multiplex PCR, and TCRdb's table has in-frame clones only and misses some. The data show 200,000 to 250,000 clones, roughly 94% seen once. This specimen consisted of peripheral blood, obtained 28 days after the second dose of the MenACWY control vaccine. The receptors stem from an adult who received the MenACWY meningococcal vaccine as a control.

The chain joins TRBV7-9 to TRBJ1-1; no clear D gene. CDR3 length equals 13 residues. The germline CDR1 and CDR2 sequences are SEHNR and FQNEAQ (reference sequence). V gave up 1 base and J gave up 7 bases, with 10 bases separating them. The chain's CDR3 is CASSLVQAGEAFF. As DNA, the CDR3 is TGTGCCAGCAGCTTAGTCCAGGCCGGTGAAGCTTTCTTT.

The V gene is TRBV7-9, the J gene TRBJ1-3; 8 nucleotides match TRBD1. Germline V gene data show CDR1 as SEHNR and CDR2 as FQNEAQ (reference sequence). The CDR3 is 15 residues long. Germline trimming cut 8 bases from V and 4 bases from J; bases unmatched to any gene: 10. The CDR3 protein is CASLRQGIIGNTIYF. DNA of the CDR3: TGTGCCAGCCTACGACAGGGGATAATAGGAAACACCATATATTTT.

The chain combines TRBV27 with TRBJ2-1, with TRBD2 matching over 9 bases. V was clipped by 5 bases and J by 5 bases; unmatched bases: 13. CDR3 length equals 17 residues. The germline gives CDR1 MNHEY, CDR2 SMNVEV (reference sequence). CDR3 coding DNA: TGTGCCAGCAGTCCGCCGGGACTAGCTTCTTTTAACAATGAGCAGTTCTTC. Its translation is CASSPPGLASFNNEQFF.

J is TRBJ2-1 and V is TRBV27, with 15 bases lining up with TRBD2. Unmatched junction bases numbered 10, after V lost 6 bases and J lost 7 bases. Germline values: CDR1 MNHEY, CDR2 SMNVEV (reference sequence). The CDR3 covers 17 residues. CDR3 loop: CASSPLGLAGGPNEQFF. The DNA for the CDR3 is TGTGCCAGCAGCCCTCTTGGACTAGCGGGGGGGCCTAATGAGCAGTTCTTC.

The chain combines TRBV7-9 with TRBJ1-6; D not certain. The CDR3 consists of 16 residues. Trimming shortened V by 5 bases and J by 0 bases, and 11 bases separated the two germline ends. Germline V lookup: CDR1 SEHNR, CDR2 FQNEAQ (reference sequence). In DNA, the CDR3 is TGTGCCAGCAGCCCACATCAGGTCTCCTATAATTCACCCCTCCACTTT. This encodes CASSPHQVSYNSPLHF.

V gene TRBV11-2 combines with J gene TRBJ2-7, with D perhaps TRBD1 (6 bases). The CDR3 runs to 15 residues. The V end was cut by 0 bases, the J end by 3 bases, with 12 bases between. The germline CDR1 and CDR2 sequences are SGHAT and FQNNGV. CDR3 bases: TGTGCCAGCAGCTTAGAGGGGGCCCACCACTACGAGCAGTACTTC. Translation: CASSLEGAHHYEQYF.

This clone was detected only a few times. This sequence joins TRBV6-5 and TRBJ1-3; D might be TRBD1 (5 bases). Germline values: CDR1 MNHEY, CDR2 SVGAGI. This CDR3 region has 14 residues. The V end was cut by 5 bases, the J end by 9 bases, with 17 bases between. This chain's CDR3 is CASSPEAVGGTIYF. The CDR3 nucleotides are TGTGCCAGCAGTCCCGAGGCCGTGGGGGGCACCATATATTTT.

This clone appeared a single time. This chain joins TRBV29-1 and TRBJ1-1; 7 bases agree with TRBD1. Germline assignment: CDR1 SQVTM and CDR2 ANQGSEA. The V and J ends lost 6 bases and 6 bases, in that order; junction bases with no gene match: 10. This CDR3 has 13 amino acids. CDR3 DNA: TGCAGCGTAGAGCGACAGGGAAAGGCTGAAGCTTTCTTT. It encodes CSVERQGKAEAFF.

The chain recombines TRBV7-8 with TRBJ1-1, with 10 bases aligning to TRBD1. Trimming cost V 5 bases and J 4 bases; bases outside gene matches: 7. CDR3 length equals 15 residues. Germline values: CDR1 SGHVS, CDR2 FQNEAQ. Here the CDR3 reads CASSPRQGASTEAFF. Here the CDR3 DNA reads TGTGCCAGCAGCCCGCGACAGGGGGCGAGCACTGAAGCTTTCTTT.

Regarding this clone: Other DNA sequences of this sample code for an identical CDR3. This chain connects TRBV30 to TRBJ1-3, with unresolved D. Germline V gene lookup returns CDR1 GTSNPN and CDR2 SVGIG (reference sequence). This CDR3 region has 12 residues. The V end lost 0 bases, the J end lost 4 bases, and 4 bases lay between the germline ends. CDR3 residues: CAWSVGGNTIYF. CDR3 coding DNA: TGTGCCTGGAGTGTAGGCGGAAACACCATATATTTT.

To note about this clone: Within the sample, other DNA sequences also encode this same CDR3. The chain combines TRBV2 with TRBJ1-6; D call uncertain. Trimming removed 4 bases from V and 0 bases from J, with 10 bases in between. This CDR3 contains 16 residues. From germline, CDR1 is SNHLY and CDR2 FYNNEI. Here the CDR3 reads CASSGPRSSYNSPLHF. Here the CDR3 DNA reads TGTGCCAGCAGTGGGCCCAGGAGCTCCTATAATTCACCCCTCCACTTT.

This clone was detected only once. The chain couples TRBV12-3 or TRBV12-4 to TRBJ1-1, with D unclear. V was trimmed by 5 bases and J by 2 bases, leaving 6 bases between them. The CDR3 length is 12 residues. CDR3 in amino acids: CASSSRNTEAFF. For the CDR3, the DNA is TGTGCCAGCAGTAGCAGAAACACTGAAGCTTTCTTT.

V gene TRBV27 combines with J gene TRBJ2-5, with D possibly matching TRBD2 (6 bases). The germline V gene encodes CDR1 MNHEY and CDR2 SMNVEV (reference sequence). This CDR3 is 15 amino acids long. V dropped 6 bases and J dropped 0 bases, with 14 bases sitting between them. CDR3 sequence reads: CASSRYGGDQETQYF. The CDR3 DNA reads TGTGCCAGCAGCCGCTACGGAGGGGACCAAGAGACCCAGTACTTC.

The genes are TRBV5-1 and TRBJ2-1; 8 positions agree with TRBD1. Germline V gene lookup returns CDR1 SGHRS and CDR2 YFSETQ. The CDR3 extends over 15 amino acids. The ends lost 5 bases at V and 11 bases at J; junction bases unmatched: 15. CDR3 region: CASRAGTGDLMQQFF. Here the CDR3 DNA reads TGCGCCAGCAGGGCCGGGACAGGCGATTTAATGCAGCAGTTCTTC.

V usage is TRBV9 and J usage is TRBJ2-1; no clear D. Germline V gives CDR1 SGDLS, CDR2 YYNGEE. There are 10 residues in the CDR3. V lost 3 bases and J 10 bases, leaving 5 bases between the germline ends. CDR3 region: CASSGREQFF. The CDR3 coding sequence is TGTGCCAGCAGCGGGCGGGAGCAGTTCTTC.

This chain uses TRBV7-9 with TRBJ2-7; TRBD1 matches at 8 bases. Per germline, CDR1 SEHNR and CDR2 FQNEAQ (reference sequence). J was trimmed by 5 bases and V by 1 base; bases with no gene match: 4. The CDR3 loop spans 14 amino acids. The CDR3 reads CASSLDRGFDEQYF. As DNA, the CDR3 is TGTGCCAGCAGCTTAGACAGGGGGTTCGACGAGCAGTACTTC.

Worth noting for this clone: Its ends do not fully match the called genes, so a read error is possible. This chain joins TRBV28 and TRBJ1-2, with D uncertain. Per the germline V gene, CDR1 is MDHEN and CDR2 is SYDVKM. CDR3 size: 12 residues. The CDR3 bases are TGTGCCAGCAGTTTTGGTGGGAACGGCTACATCTTC. Its translation: CASSFGGNGYIF.

This clone was seen just once. V and J are TRBV15 and TRBJ1-2; D uncertain. CDR3 size: 14 residues. The germline gives CDR1 LNHNV, CDR2 YYDKDF (reference sequence). Trimming pared 0 bases from V and 7 bases from J, leaving 12 bases between. The CDR3 spells CATSRDLSDGGYTF. In nucleotides, the CDR3 is TGTGCCACCAGCAGAGATCTCTCTGACGGTGGCTACACCTTC.

This chain uses TRBV5-1 with TRBJ1-5, with D maybe TRBD1 (5 bases). From germline, CDR1 is SGHRS and CDR2 YFSETQ. V lost 0 bases and J lost 4, with 11 bases in between. CDR3 length: 15 residues. The CDR3 region has the DNA TGCGCCAGCAGCTTGGATTTTGGGGGGAATCAGCCCCAGCATTTT. As protein: CASSLDFGGNQPQHF.